One and the same sample provided the 17 T cell receptor beta chains below, sequenced in a study of blood T cell repertoires in COVID-19. Measured with immunoSEQ multiplex PCR; TCRdb has only the in-frame clones, and not every one. This sample has roughly 250,000 clones; 70% to 90% occur once, and the top ten carry less than 2.5%. Sequencing was carried out using PBMCs or T cells enriched from blood (not recorded which). The receptors come from a woman between 45 and 65 years old who had recovered from COVID-19.

This chain uses TRBV19 with TRBJ1-2; D remains unclear. V was clipped by 5 bases and J by 0 bases, with 13 bases between them. In germline, CDR1 is LNHDA, CDR2 SQIVND (reference sequence). The CDR3 length is 15 residues. CDR3: CASSPPGISNYGYTF. CDR3 DNA: TGTGCCAGTAGTCCCCCAGGAATATCTAACTATGGCTACACCTTC.

A word on this clone: Other DNA sequences from this sample encode an identical CDR3 as well. The chain has TRBV2 and TRBJ1-5; possibly TRBD1 for D (5 bases). With 3 bases removed from V and 2 bases from J, the gap between germline ends came to 8 bases. Germline lookup yields CDR1 SNHLY and CDR2 FYNNEI. This CDR3 comprises 14 residues. The CDR3 DNA sequence: TGTGCCAGCAGTGACCAGGGTGGCAATCAGCCCCAGCATTTT. It codes for CASSDQGGNQPQHF.

This rearrangement joins TRBV2 to TRBJ2-7; 11 bases are shared with TRBD2. V dropped 6 bases and J dropped 3; count of bases not matched to a gene: 4. Germline assignment: CDR1 SNHLY and CDR2 FYNNEI. The CDR3 runs to 14 residues. The CDR3: CASRATSGGYEQYF. The DNA for the CDR3 is TGTGCCAGCAGGGCTACTAGCGGGGGCTACGAGCAGTACTTC. Full variable domain (outside the CDR3, taken from reference TRBV2 and TRBJ2-7): EPEVTQTPSHQVTQMGQEVILRCVPISNHLYFYWYRQILGQKVEFLVSFYNNEISEKSEIFDDQFSVERPDGSNFTLKIRSTKLEDSAMYFCASRATSGGYEQYFGPGTRLTVT.

This clone was seen once. The J gene is TRBJ1-3, the V gene TRBV5-1; no reliable D call. The CDR3 runs to 12 residues. Germline assignment: CDR1 SGHRS and CDR2 YFSETQ. V lost 4 bases and J lost 8, with 10 bases in between. CDR3 loop: CASSDLRDTIYF. CDR3 DNA: TGCGCCAGCAGCGACCTTCGGGACACCATATATTTT.

V and J are TRBV5-1 and TRBJ1-1; no clear D. The CDR3 contains 13 residues. V lost 1 base to trimming and J lost 3 bases, with 7 bases between them. CDR1 and CDR2 from the germline V gene are SGHRS and YFSETQ. The CDR3 DNA reads TGCGCCAGCAGCTTGTCTGTGTACACTGAAGCTTTCTTT. Translation: CASSLSVYTEAFF.

Written as DNA, the CDR3 is TGCGCCAGCAGCTTGGACGGCGGGAGCGGCTACGAGCAGTACTTC. It codes for CASSLDGGSGYEQYF. The V gene is TRBV5-1, the J gene TRBJ2-7; TRBD2 matches at 7 bases. This CDR3 is 15 amino acids long. Trimming took 0 bases from V and 3 from J; bases not matched to a gene: 6. Germline V gene data show CDR1 as SGHRS and CDR2 as YFSETQ.

The chain joins TRBV5-8 to TRBJ1-1, with D tentatively TRBD1 (5 bases). The CDR3 spans 15 residues. CDR1 is SGHTS and CDR2 is YDEGEE in the germline V gene. V shed 3 bases and J shed 3 bases, with 15 bases lying between them. The CDR3 is CASSWEGGADTEAFF. The CDR3 nucleotides read TGTGCCAGCAGCTGGGAAGGAGGGGCGGACACTGAAGCTTTCTTT. The variable domain in full, with the rest retrieved from reference TRBV5-8 and TRBJ1-1, is EAGVTQSPTHLIKTRGQQATLRCSPISGHTSVYWYQQALGLGLQFLLWYDEGEERNRGNFPPRFSGRQFPNYSSELNVNALELEDSALYLCASSWEGGADTEAFFGQGTRLTVV.

This chain connects TRBV7-3 to TRBJ2-1; TRBD2 is a possible D gene (6 bases). Trimming pared 5 bases from V and 6 bases from J, leaving 17 bases between. The CDR3 covers 15 residues. Germline CDR1 is SGHTA and CDR2 is FQGTGA. Written as DNA, the CDR3 is TGTGCCAGCAGCGCACCCGGGACTGGTTCCAATGAGCAGTTCTTC. Encoded protein: CASSAPGTGSNEQFF. The entire variable domain, with the rest obtained from reference TRBV7-3 and TRBJ2-1, is as follows: GAGVSQTPSNKVTEKGKYVELRCDPISGHTALYWYRQSLGQGPEFLIYFQGTGAADDSGLPNDRFFAVRPEGSVSTLKIQRTERGDSAVYLCASSAPGTGSNEQFFGPGTRLTVL.

This CDR3 reads CASSFGQGPKNIQYF. The CDR3 nucleotides read TGCGCCAGCAGCTTTGGACAGGGGCCCAAAAACATTCAGTACTTC. V and J are TRBV5-1 and TRBJ2-4; 9 nucleotides match TRBD1. The CDR3 covers 15 residues. The ends lost 2 bases at V and 2 bases at J; junction bases unmatched: 2. CDR1 SGHRS and CDR2 YFSETQ come from the germline V gene.

This clone was seen a single time. The rearrangement joins TRBV2 to TRBJ2-1; weak D call: TRBD2 (6 bases). The CDR3 extends over 16 amino acids. The germline gives CDR1 SNHLY, CDR2 FYNNEI. V shed 1 base and J shed 0 bases, with 10 bases lying between them. For the CDR3, the DNA is TGTGCCAGCAGTGAAGAGCGGGCCGGCTCCTACAATGAGCAGTTCTTC. Amino acids: CASSEERAGSYNEQFF.

The chain uses TRBV28 and TRBJ1-3; TRBD1 is a possible D gene (5 bases). CDR1 MDHEN and CDR2 SYDVKM come from the germline V gene. V lost 3 bases and J lost 0, with 9 bases in between. This CDR3 comprises 15 residues. In nucleotides, the CDR3 is TGTGCCAGCAGTTTGACGGGGGGCTCTGGAAACACCATATATTTT. It translates to CASSLTGGSGNTIYF.

This clone was detected once. V is TRBV7-8 and J is TRBJ2-7, with TRBD1 identical over 8 bases. The germline V gene encodes CDR1 SGHVS and CDR2 FQNEAQ. The CDR3 covers 13 residues. The junction had 3 bases not matched to a gene; V was cut back by 3 bases and J by 5 bases. The CDR3 sequence is CASSFTQGDEQYF. In DNA form, the CDR3 reads TGTGCCAGCAGCTTCACACAGGGGGACGAGCAGTACTTC.

DNA of the CDR3: TGTGCCAGCAGTTACTCACTAGCGGACCCCTACGAGCAGTACTTC. It codes for CASSYSLADPYEQYF. The rearrangement uses TRBV6-5 and TRBJ2-7; 8 bases fit TRBD2. The V segment lost 0 bases and the J segment 2 bases; nucleotides outside the gene matches: 3. Looked up from germline, CDR1 is MNHEY and CDR2 is SVGAGI. CDR3 length equals 15 residues.

The V and J genes are TRBV24-1 and TRBJ1-5, with 7 bases lining up with TRBD1. This CDR3 region has 13 residues. The germline V gene has CDR1 KGHDR and CDR2 SFDVKD. V shed 12 bases, J shed 6 bases, and the junction held 10 bases outside the gene matches. The CDR3 bases are TGTGCCGGGGGGACAGAGATCCGTCAGCCCCAGCATTTT. Its translation: CAGGTEIRQPQHF.

This clone was picked up a small number of times. This sequence joins TRBV4-2 and TRBJ2-7, with TRBD2 as a possible D gene (5 bases). Germline CDR1 LGHNA, CDR2 YNFKEQ. The germline V and J ends were trimmed by 0 bases and 7 bases, with 16 bases remaining between them. The CDR3 extends over 15 amino acids. The DNA for the CDR3 is TGTGCCAGCAGCCAAGATCTATCGGGGAAGCTAGAGCAGTACTTC. Translation: CASSQDLSGKLEQYF.

J is TRBJ2-4 and V is TRBV2, with a possible D match to TRBD2 (6 bases). Per the germline V gene, CDR1 is SNHLY and CDR2 is FYNNEI. CDR3 length: 16 residues. The V end lost 5 bases, the J end lost 0 bases, and 14 bases lay between the germline ends. CDR3 protein: CASSNQSGGAKNIQYF. The CDR3, as DNA: TGTGCCAGCAGTAATCAGTCCGGGGGAGCCAAAAACATTCAGTACTTC.

The chain is built from TRBV2 and TRBJ1-2; 9 bases are a match to TRBD1. J lost 1 base, V lost 3 bases, and 9 bases had no gene match. The germline V gene encodes CDR1 SNHLY and CDR2 FYNNEI. The CDR3 totals 17 residues. This chain's CDR3 is CASSEVDRGLVNYGYTF. CDR3 DNA: TGTGCCAGCAGTGAGGTGGACAGGGGACTTGTTAACTATGGCTACACCTTC.